The 29 T cell receptor beta chains given below trace back to one sample, sequenced in a study of neurological immune-mediated disorders. TCRdb re-called the 5' RACE reads through MiXCR, storing one row per CDR3 protein. The sample yields about 62,000 distinct CDR3 sequences, under 5% seen once. What was sequenced was PBMCs. These receptors originate from a woman aged 50 to 60 with multiple sclerosis.

This clonotype has a count of ten or more. The chain couples TRBV5-1 to TRBJ2-1; the D call may be TRBD1 or TRBD2 (5 bases each). V was pared by 5 bases and J by 9 bases, with 15 bases between. CDR3 length: 13 amino acids. Germline loops: CDR1 SGHRS, CDR2 YFSETQ. The CDR3 spells CASRSGSTGEQFF. In DNA, the CDR3 is TGCGCCAGCAGATCAGGGAGCACCGGTGAGCAGTTCTTC.

This clonotype has a handful of counts. The chain recombines TRBV5-6 with TRBJ1-5; no definite D call. This CDR3 comprises 14 residues. V was clipped by 2 bases and J by 1 base, with 7 bases between them. Per germline, CDR1 SGHDT and CDR2 YYEEEE. The CDR3 DNA reads as TGTGCCAGCAGCTTAAAGGGCAGCAATCAGCCCCAGCATTTT. Translation gives CASSLKGSNQPQHF.

The V and J genes are TRBV6-2 or TRBV6-3 and TRBJ2-1; tentatively, D is TRBD1 or TRBD2 (6 bases each). The V gene lost 7 bases and the J gene lost 7 bases, with 17 bases spanning the gap. This CDR3 has 14 residues. Germline CDR1 and CDR2: MNHEY and SVGEGT. The CDR3 DNA reads as TGTGCCAGCACTCCCCGGGGGCAGGGGAATGAGCAGTTCTTC. Protein product: CASTPRGQGNEQFF.

This clonotype was recorded at least ten times. V is TRBV3-1 and J is TRBJ1-2; D is unresolved. There are 13 residues in the CDR3. Trimming cost V 0 bases and J 3 bases, with 5 bases left between them. CDR1 is LGHDT and CDR2 is YNNKEL in the germline V gene (reference sequence). CDR3 sequence: CASSQDGYYGYTF. In DNA form, the CDR3 reads TGTGCCAGCAGCCAAGATGGGTACTATGGCTACACCTTC.

Ten or more counts support this clonotype. The CDR3 is CASSSRTGSFSYEQYF. The CDR3 coding sequence is TGCGCCAGCAGCTCCCGGACAGGGTCGTTCTCCTACGAGCAGTACTTC. This chain uses TRBV5-1 with TRBJ2-7, with 8 nucleotides matching TRBD1. Germline trimming cut 3 bases from V and 0 bases from J; bases unmatched to any gene: 8. The CDR3 has 16 residues. Germline assignment: CDR1 SGHRS and CDR2 YFSETQ.

This clonotype was picked up a small number of times. The rearrangement joins TRBV6-2 or TRBV6-3 to TRBJ1-6; possibly TRBD1 for D (6 bases). CDR3 length: 13 amino acids. V was clipped by 4 bases and J by 7 bases, with 8 bases between them. Per germline, CDR1 MNHEY and CDR2 SVGEGT. The chain's CDR3 is CASSWTENSPLHF. CDR3 nucleotide sequence: TGTGCCAGCAGTTGGACAGAAAATTCACCCCTCCACTTT.

This clonotype has ten or more counts. This chain connects TRBV29-1 to TRBJ2-3, with 8 bases lining up with TRBD2. With 3 bases clipped from V and 5 bases from J, the junction kept 7 bases outside the gene matches. Germline values: CDR1 SQVTM, CDR2 ANQGSEA. CDR3 length equals 14 residues. The CDR3 DNA reads TGCAGCGTTGAGTCGGGACTAGAAGGAGATACGCAGTATTTT. It is translated as CSVESGLEGDTQYF.

In its sample, this clonotype was seen many times. The rearrangement links TRBV7-2 to TRBJ2-3; D not certain. This CDR3 comprises 12 residues. The germline CDR1 and CDR2 sequences are SGHTA and FQGNSA. V lost 3 bases and J 8 bases, leaving 9 bases between the germline ends. The CDR3 coding sequence is TGTGCCAGCAGCTTCCCGGCGATTACGCAGTATTTT. Its protein product is CASSFPAITQYF. Variable domain in full (rest from reference TRBV7-2 and TRBJ2-3): GAGVSQSPSNKVTEKGKDVELRCDPISGHTALYWYRQSLGQGLEFLIYFQGNSAPDKSGLPSDRFSAERTGGSVSTLTIQRTQQEDSAVYLCASSFPAITQYFGPGTRLTVL.

This clonotype was observed at least ten times. The chain carries TRBV27 and TRBJ2-7; no firm D call. Trimming removed 0 bases from V and 6 bases from J, with 9 bases in between. The CDR3 length is 13 residues. From germline, CDR1 is MNHEY and CDR2 SMNVEV (reference sequence). CDR3: CASSLSHWGEQYF. The CDR3 coding sequence is TGTGCCAGCAGTTTATCTCATTGGGGCGAGCAGTACTTC.

The CDR3 DNA sequence: TGTGCCAGCAGCTTAGCCCCAACCGGGACCCGGTACCAAGAGACCCAGTACTTC. It codes for CASSLAPTGTRYQETQYF. This chain joins TRBV11-2 and TRBJ2-5, with D perhaps TRBD1 or TRBD2 (5 bases each). This CDR3 is 18 amino acids long. V lost 1 base and J lost 0, with 18 bases in between. The germline CDR1 and CDR2 sequences are SGHAT and FQNNGV. Variable domain in full (rest from reference TRBV11-2 and TRBJ2-5): EAGVAQSPRYKIIEKRQSVAFWCNPISGHATLYWYQQILGQGPKLLIQFQNNGVVDDSQLPKDRFSAERLKGVDSTLKIQPAKLEDSAVYLCASSLAPTGTRYQETQYFGPGTRLLVL.

This clonotype was recorded at least ten times. The rearrangement uses TRBV7-2 and TRBJ1-1; perhaps TRBD1 as D (6 bases). Per germline, CDR1 SGHTA and CDR2 FQGNSA. The V end was cut by 2 bases, the J end by 1 base, with 14 bases between. This CDR3 contains 16 residues. CDR3 sequence reads: CASSLLTRGWNTEAFF. The CDR3 nucleotides read TGTGCCAGCAGCTTATTAACCAGGGGCTGGAACACTGAAGCTTTCTTT.

At least ten counts were recorded for this clonotype. CDR3 region: CASSLKQGLSNQPQHF. The CDR3 nucleotides read TGTGCCAGCAGCCTGAAACAGGGTCTGAGCAATCAGCCCCAGCATTTT. This chain joins TRBV11-2 and TRBJ1-5; possible D gene TRBD1, 6 bases. V was shortened by 5 bases and J by 1 base, with 15 bases between the two germline ends. The CDR3 is made up of 16 amino acids. Germline values: CDR1 SGHAT, CDR2 FQNNGV.

This clonotype showed up many times. CDR3 DNA sequence: TGCGCCAGCAGCCTGGGACAAAATCAGCCCCAGCATTTT. The encoded protein is CASSLGQNQPQHF. This rearrangement joins TRBV5-1 to TRBJ1-5, with a possible D match to TRBD1 (6 bases). Germline CDR1 SGHRS, CDR2 YFSETQ. The CDR3 has 13 amino acids. V was pared by 4 bases and J by 4 bases, with 9 bases between.

This clonotype appeared many times. The rearrangement uses TRBV6-2 or TRBV6-3 and TRBJ2-1; perhaps TRBD1 as D (5 bases). The ends were cut back, 3 bases at V and 7 bases at J, with 13 bases in the middle. The CDR3 sequence is 14 residues long. The germline V gene has CDR1 MNHEY and CDR2 SVGEGT. The CDR3 is CASSYSTVANEQFF. DNA for the CDR3: TGTGCCAGCAGTTATTCGACAGTCGCAAATGAGCAGTTCTTC.

This clonotype was picked up many times. The V and J genes are TRBV9 and TRBJ2-1; 13 bases line up with TRBD2. The CDR3 extends over 15 amino acids. J was trimmed by 4 bases and V by 3 bases; bases with no gene match: 1. Germline-derived CDR1 and CDR2 are SGDLS and YYNGEE. CDR3 DNA sequence: TGTGCCAGCAGCGGGGGACTAGCGGGGTACAATGAGCAGTTCTTC. This codes for CASSGGLAGYNEQFF.

This clonotype occurred many times. The V call is TRBV4-3, the J call TRBJ1-2; D perhaps matches TRBD1 (6 bases). CDR3 length equals 15 residues. Germline assignment: CDR1 LGHNA and CDR2 YSLEER. The ends were cut back, 3 bases at V and 8 bases at J, with 19 bases in the middle. CDR3 amino acids: CASSHTGNKLRGYTF. The CDR3 DNA reads TGCGCCAGCAGCCATACAGGGAATAAGTTAAGGGGCTACACCTTC.

This clonotype has at least ten counts. This chain links TRBV12-5 with TRBJ2-6; D is unclear. The CDR3 is made up of 13 amino acids. Germline V gives CDR1 LGHNT, CDR2 FRNRAP. V shed 4 bases and J shed 4 bases, with 5 bases lying between them. The CDR3 here is CASGSSGANVLTF. CDR3 nucleotides: TGTGCTAGTGGTTCCTCCGGGGCCAACGTCCTGACTTTC. Drawing the rest from reference TRBV12-5 and TRBJ2-6, the complete variable domain is DARVTQTPRHKVTEMGQEVTMRCQPILGHNTVFWYRQTMMQGLELLAYFRNRAPLDDSGMPKDRFSAEMPDATLATLKIQPSEPRDSAVYFCASGSSGANVLTFGAGSRLTVL.

This clonotype was observed at least ten times. The CDR3 coding sequence is TGCGCCAGCACAACAGGGCGGGTGGACTACGAGCAGTACGTC. Translated: CASTTGRVDYEQYV. V gene TRBV10-2 combines with J gene TRBJ2-7; tentatively, D is TRBD1 (6 bases). Germline loops: CDR1 WSHSY, CDR2 SAAADI. CDR3 size: 14 residues. V was cut by 7 bases and J by 3 bases, with 16 bases left in between.

The V and J genes are TRBV3-1 and TRBJ2-1; D is perhaps TRBD1 or TRBD2 (6 bases each). V lost 5 bases, J lost 13 bases, and 15 bases lay in between. The CDR3 has 12 amino acids. Germline lookup yields CDR1 LGHDT and CDR2 YNNKEL (reference sequence). CDR3: CASSERGVEQFF. CDR3 bases: TGTGCCAGCAGCGAGAGGGGGGTAGAACAGTTCTTC.

There are many counts of this clonotype. This chain uses TRBV3-1 with TRBJ2-7; a weak D match, TRBD1 (6 bases). The CDR3 runs 14 residues. Deletions cut 1 base from V and 3 bases from J, with 10 bases between. Germline CDR1 is LGHDT and CDR2 is YNNKEL (reference sequence). In DNA, the CDR3 is TGTGCCAGCAGCCAAGGAGGGGGTGACTACGAGCAGTACGTC. Translated: CASSQGGGDYEQYV.

This clonotype came up many times. The chain carries TRBV9 and TRBJ2-1, with D unclear. The CDR3 spans 17 residues. The germline V and J ends were trimmed by 4 bases and 1 base, with 18 bases remaining between them. The germline V gene has CDR1 SGDLS and CDR2 YYNGEE. In DNA form, the CDR3 reads TGTGCCAGCAGCTCCACCAGGCTAGGCCCATCCTACAATGAGCAGTTCTTC. Its translation: CASSSTRLGPSYNEQFF.

This clonotype was seen ten or more times. This sequence joins TRBV7-2 and TRBJ2-7; 7 bases align to TRBD2. The CDR3 runs 15 residues. Trimming took 5 bases from V and 3 from J; bases not matched to a gene: 10. The V gene's germline CDR1 is SGHTA and CDR2 FQGNSA. The CDR3 DNA follows: TGTGCCAGCAGCGAAGCCGGGGGGACGTTCTACGAGCAGTACGTC. Translated, it gives CASSEAGGTFYEQYV.

This clonotype was observed many times. The chain employs TRBV5-1 and TRBJ2-7; D tentatively reads TRBD1 or TRBD2 (5 bases each). From germline, CDR1 is SGHRS and CDR2 YFSETQ. Trimming pared 4 bases from V and 7 bases from J, leaving 18 bases between. The length of the CDR3 is 14 residues. The CDR3 DNA follows: TGCGCCAGCAGCGACCACCGGGACCAGGGAGAGCAGTACTTC. Protein product: CASSDHRDQGEQYF. The full variable domain, its missing parts supplied by reference TRBV5-1 and TRBJ2-7, is KAGVTQTPRYLIKTRGQQVTLSCSPISGHRSVSWYQQTPGQGLQFLFEYFSETQRNKGNFPGRFSGRQFSNSRSEMNVSTLELGDSALYLCASSDHRDQGEQYFGPGTRLTVT.

This clonotype was observed a few times. A junction boundary mismatches the germline segment, possibly from a read error. J is TRBJ1-5 and V is TRBV6-6; D is undetermined. Germline CDR1 MNHNY, CDR2 SVGAGI (reference sequence). This CDR3 comprises 12 residues. In nucleotides, the CDR3 is TGTGCCGGTTCGGAATTCAATCAGCCCCAGAATTTT. The encoded protein is CAGSEFNQPQNF.

This clonotype was detected ten times or more. The germline gene is not matched at one end of the junction; a read error may be the cause. The V and J genes are TRBV15 and TRBJ1-5; the D is unclear. This CDR3 is 14 amino acids long. Germline-derived CDR1 and CDR2 are LNHNV and YYDKDF (reference sequence). CDR3 nucleotide sequence: TGTGCCACCAGCAGAGCGCCTAGCAATCAGCCCCAGAATTTT. It specifies CATSRAPSNQPQNF.

This clonotype was recorded at least ten times. The chain recombines TRBV6-6 with TRBJ2-7, with 9 bases aligning to TRBD1. J gave up 5 bases and V 6 bases, and 11 bases lay outside the gene matches. This CDR3 comprises 15 residues. Germline CDR1 MNHNY, CDR2 SVGAGI (reference sequence). As DNA, the CDR3 is TGTGCCAGCAGCACCCCCGAGACAGGGGGTCACGAGCAGTACTTC. Protein: CASSTPETGGHEQYF.

This clonotype was seen many times. The J gene is TRBJ2-3, the V gene TRBV6-2 or TRBV6-3; D is unresolved. The CDR3 is 14 residues long. The germline V gene encodes CDR1 MNHEY and CDR2 SVGEGT. Trimming left V 4 bases short and J 1 base short, with 9 bases between. The DNA for the CDR3 is TGTGCCAGCAGTTCCCTGTCTGGCACAGATACGCAGTATTTT. It specifies CASSSLSGTDTQYF.

This clonotype was detected many times. The chain couples TRBV7-2 to TRBJ2-7; unclear D gene. The V end lost 3 bases, the J end lost 1 base, and 10 bases lay between the germline ends. The germline CDR1 and CDR2 sequences are SGHTA and FQGNSA. The CDR3 consists of 14 residues. For the CDR3, the DNA is TGTGCCAGCAGCTTGAACCGAGGTTCCTACGAGCAGTACGTC. Protein sequence: CASSLNRGSYEQYV.

This clonotype appeared many times. The chain recombines TRBV20-1 with TRBJ2-3; TRBD2 aligns across 8 bases. Germline-derived CDR1 and CDR2 are DFQATT and SNEGSKA (reference sequence). The CDR3 is 14 residues long. V trimming: 5 bases; J trimming: 4 bases; junction bases outside the gene matches: 8. This CDR3 reads CSAREGVSPDTQYF. In DNA, the CDR3 is TGCAGTGCTCGGGAGGGGGTTAGCCCAGATACGCAGTATTTT.